This TCR beta chain is from a study of T cell responses to AZD1222 COVID-19 vaccine. Study-wide findings and caveats: Spike as a whole was targeted by vaccine-associated CD4 TCRs, dominant at 160-218 and 743-854. Repertoire samples came only from after the peak T cell response. Baseline testing showed seropositivity in only 6 or 7 AZD1222 recipients. In a largely white British group with more females than males, clonal diversity was possibly underestimated.

The CDR3 is 15 residues long. From germline, CDR1 is SGHTA and CDR2 FQGTGA. Trimming at V came to 2 bases and at J to 5 bases, leaving 6 bases not matched to a gene. About this clone itself: The antigen remains unidentified.

Method: immunoSEQ multiplex PCR; TCRdb's copy keeps in-frame clones and lacks some. This sample has about 78,000 clones, with about nine tenths found just once. This TCR was recovered from an adult who received the AZD1222 COVID-19 vaccine. The sequencing here drew on peripheral blood, taken 28 days after the second AZD1222 dose. The V gene is TRBV7-3, the J gene TRBJ2-1; 7 bases are a match to TRBD2. The CDR3 region has the DNA TGTGCCAGCAGCTTATGGGGAGGGAGGGACAATGAGCAGTTCTTC. Translation gives CASSLWGGRDNEQFF.